The following is a T cell receptor (beta chain) sequence with its context. Its recognized antigen is unknown. Per-base quality was not reported, and no clone a single base away is much larger than it. Using the deep immunoSEQ assay, TCR CDR3 regions were amplified from genomic DNA by multiplex PCR. Extracted genomic DNA from each cell subset was spread evenly across all wells of several immunoSEQ 96-well plates, with each plate serving as a replicate. For sorted subsets, 200 ng of genomic DNA, equivalent to roughly 30,000 T cell genomes, went into each replicate PCR. Purified libraries were measured with a Qubit 3.0 fluorometer, size-checked on a Bioanalyzer 2100, and measured again with the KAPA Library Quantification kit. A separate single-read 150-cycle Illumina NextSeq 550 flow cell was used to sequence each immunoSEQ 96-well plate. For the original study's pipeline: Because the immunoSEQ output held only junctional sequences and lacked quality scores, the filtering could not match the filtering applied to full-length reads. To assign V/J genes and CDR3, sequences were annotated against IMGT germline references using PyIR, a Python wrapper for IgBLAST v1.9. Reads were removed for weak V/J assignments (E-value above 1e-6), missing CDR3, stop codons, out-of-frame junctions, or ambiguous translated residues. A V3J clonotype was defined by an identical inferred V gene, J gene, and CDR3 amino acid sequence. The percentage overlap between two repertoires was calculated by dividing the number of shared unique clonotypes by the size of the smaller repertoire. Richness of each repertoire was evaluated using RTK rarefaction, the Chao1 estimator, and Recon v2.1 estimates of unobserved clonotypes. OLGA was used to compute generation probabilities for all TCRbeta clonotypes that the gDNA method yielded from a few donors. This is the immuneACCESS table as TCRdb keeps it, with only in-frame sequences that have V and J called. A part of the clones is gone; compared with another copy, unresolved V genes explain less than half, and the rest is unexplained. V, J and clone size derive from that table, while D and trimming were established from the DNA sequence. This sample holds approximately 340,000 clones; 73% were observed only once. Over 9.5% of the sample rests with the top ten.

V drops 4 bases and J drops 2 bases, leaving 10 bases in between. Spanning cysteine to phenylalanine, the CDR3 consists of 13 amino acids. Only the CDR3 portion is preserved as DNA: 39 bases, with reading frame beginning at the first base. Based on the germline V gene, the CDR1 and CDR2 sequences are SGHRS and YFSETQ. The source of the sample is a study of shared clonotypes between healthy human individuals (dated by TCRdb to the early 2020s). A note on the overall study: The cohort included a few men and two women between 18 and 49 years of age. For each donor, CD4 naive and CD4 memory were each given three plates, CD8 naive was given two plates, and CD8 memory was given one plate. To estimate repertoire size and how much clonotypes are shared between individuals, the study performed deep sequencing of blood TCR repertoires from 4 to 6 healthy adults. To increase sequencing depth and limit assay-specific biases, TCR repertoire library preparation and sequencing were carried out by different laboratories using diverse techniques. Per donor, leukapheresis produced somewhere between about 0.85 and 9.5 billion PBMCs. Paper-wide results and their limitations: Pairwise subsampling led to the expectation that sequencing depth would affect the degree of clonotype sharing among donors. Estimated clonotype richness was generally larger for naive than for memory subsets. The genetic and exposure-history diversity represented was limited by the small number of donors. Across a few donors, around 5% of naive CD4, approximately 3.6% of naive CD8, around 2.5% of memory CD4, and 0.4% of memory CD8 clonotypes were shared. Only blood was sampled, and tissue TCR repertoires likely differ from those in blood. Even with the large sequencing depth, rarefaction of the sorted-subset datasets indicated that sequencing was incomplete. Clonotypes shared by all four sorted-subset donors showed higher generation probabilities than non-shared clonotypes.

The donors were healthy, HIV-negative adults with no recently reported acute infections or vaccinations. Every donor was a Caucasian adult living in Nashville, Tennessee, USA. CD4+ T cells were enriched through magnetic negative selection, after which naive cells were positively selected on CD45RA and the remaining negative fraction served as the memory subset. Blood was collected by leukapheresis, and PBMCs were isolated by Ficoll-Histopaque density gradient centrifugation and then cryopreserved in liquid nitrogen vapor phase. Analytical flow cytometry was used to check the purity and quantity of every magnetically sorted T cell population. Each sorted fraction had its genomic DNA isolated and then quantified by UV absorbance on a Nanodrop 2000c.

Material: memory CD4+ T cells sorted from blood. The cell subset or site label, read with the paper, signifies: CD45RA-negative fraction. The V and J segments used are TRBV5-1 and TRBJ2-7; tentative D gene TRBD1, with 6 bases matching. This sequence originates from a man aged 25 to 40 in good health. The DNA is as follows: TGCGCCAGCAGCACCGAGGGGGCCTACGAGCAGTACTTC. This codes for CASSTEGAYEQYF. With all but the CDR3 taken from the reference TRBV5-1 and TRBJ2-7 genes, the full variable domain is: KAGVTQTPRYLIKTRGQQVTLSCSPISGHRSVSWYQQTPGQGLQFLFEYFSETQRNKGNFPGRFSGRQFSNSRSEMNVSTLELGDSALYLCASSTEGAYEQYFGPGTRLTVT.